One sample yielded the 12 T cell receptor beta chains listed below, sequenced in a study of CD8 T cells in Susac syndrome. Random hexamers primed reverse transcription of 0.5 to 1 ug RNA. TCRdb reprocessed the immunoSEQ multiplex PCR reads via MiXCR and lists one record per CDR3 protein. In the table there are 150,000 to 200,000 distinct CDR3 sequences, about 95% of which are singletons. Input material: CD8+ T cells from PBMCs. The receptors derive from a human donor with multiple sclerosis.

The chain carries TRBV7-8 and TRBJ2-3, with D perhaps matching TRBD1 (5 bases). The ends were cut back, 7 bases at V and 4 bases at J, with 9 bases in the middle. Germline V gene sequence: CDR1 SGHVS, CDR2 FQNEAQ. The CDR3 is 12 amino acids. The CDR3 spells CASTDRADTQYF. CDR3 DNA sequence: TGTGCCAGCACCGACAGAGCAGATACGCAGTATTTT.

Here the CDR3 DNA reads TGTGCCACCAGCAGAGAGGGGGGGACCCGGCACGAGCAGTACTTC. This sequence encodes CATSREGGTRHEQYF. This chain links TRBV15 with TRBJ2-7, with 7 bases matching TRBD2. The CDR3 contains 15 residues. J gave up 5 bases and V 0 bases, and 7 bases lay outside the gene matches. Germline CDR1 reads LNHNV; CDR2 reads YYDKDF (reference sequence).

The chain is built from TRBV6-5 and TRBJ2-2; the match to TRBD2 covers 9 bases. Germline V CDR1 and CDR2: MNHEY, SVGAGI. V lost 2 bases and J lost 6; bases outside the gene matches: 4. The CDR3 runs to 15 residues. The CDR3 DNA follows: TGTGCCAGCAGTTACGCCGCGGGAGGGCCCGGGGAGCTGTTTTTT. This translates into CASSYAAGGPGELFF.

The V call is TRBV12-3 or TRBV12-4, the J call TRBJ2-3, with D hard to call. Trimming removed 4 bases from V and 7 bases from J, with 12 bases in between. There are 13 residues in the CDR3. The CDR3 sequence: CASSSTPTYTQYF. The CDR3 DNA reads as TGTGCCAGCAGTTCGACCCCGACCTATACGCAGTATTTT.

The V call is TRBV3-1, the J call TRBJ1-1, with D hard to call. Deletions cut 8 bases from V and 4 bases from J, with 14 bases between. The CDR3 has 13 residues. CDR1 and CDR2 (germline): LGHDT, YNNKEL (reference sequence). The CDR3 DNA reads as TGTGCCAGCTCCGCGGGGATGGGCACTGAAGCTTTCTTT. The encoded protein is CASSAGMGTEAFF.

The chain is built from TRBV4-1 and TRBJ2-3; D not resolved. Per the germline V gene, CDR1 is MGHRA and CDR2 is YSYEKL. V lost 2 bases, J lost 6 bases, and 9 bases lay in between. This CDR3 comprises 13 residues. The CDR3 DNA follows: TGCGCCAGCAGCCAATTACTGCCGGATACGCAGTATTTT. It encodes CASSQLLPDTQYF.

The V and J genes are TRBV5-1 and TRBJ2-5, with D possibly called TRBD1 or TRBD2 (5 bases each). Germline CDR1 SGHRS, CDR2 YFSETQ. V was cut by 0 bases and J by 3 bases, with 12 bases left in between. CDR3 length: 15 residues. The CDR3, as DNA: TGCGCCAGCAGCTTGGGAATCGGGGCAAAAGAGACCCAGTACTTC. Translation: CASSLGIGAKETQYF.

This chain connects TRBV7-6 to TRBJ2-1, with D unclear. Germline loops: CDR1 SGHVS, CDR2 FNYEAQ. The germline V and J ends were trimmed by 5 bases and 3 bases, with 8 bases remaining between them. This CDR3 is built from 13 residues. The CDR3 sequence is CASSEGFYNEQFF. The CDR3 DNA follows: TGTGCCAGCAGCGAAGGATTCTACAATGAGCAGTTCTTC.

The gene calls are TRBV29-1 and TRBJ2-7; 7 bases line up with TRBD1. The CDR3 has 14 amino acids. V shed 3 bases and J 2 bases; nucleotides not matched to a gene: 7. Germline lookup yields CDR1 SQVTM and CDR2 ANQGSEA. The CDR3: CSVEGAGGTYEQYF. CDR3 DNA sequence: TGCAGCGTTGAGGGGGCAGGGGGAACCTACGAGCAGTACTTC.

This rearrangement joins TRBV12-3 or TRBV12-4 to TRBJ1-1, with a tentative D call TRBD1 (5 bases). V lost 10 bases, J lost 1 base, and 19 bases lay in between. This CDR3 comprises 15 residues. In DNA form, the CDR3 reads TGTGCCACCCAAAGGGCGGGGCACACGAACACTGAAGCTTTCTTT. This codes for CATQRAGHTNTEAFF.

The J gene is TRBJ2-3, the V gene TRBV20-1; D call uncertain. The CDR3 runs to 15 residues. V gave up 0 bases and J gave up 1 base, with 11 bases separating them. Germline V lookup: CDR1 DFQATT, CDR2 SNEGSKA (reference sequence). CDR3 amino acids: CSARDRVGRTDTQYF. The CDR3 DNA follows: TGCAGTGCTAGAGATCGCGTCGGGCGCACAGATACGCAGTATTTT.

The chain is built from TRBV27 and TRBJ1-2; 10 bases agree with TRBD1. The CDR3 runs to 17 residues. Unmatched junction bases numbered 9, after V lost 1 base and J lost 4 bases. Germline V gives CDR1 MNHEY, CDR2 SMNVEV (reference sequence). The CDR3 spells CASSLLGTGTGAYGYTF. As DNA, the CDR3 is TGTGCCAGCAGTTTATTAGGGACCGGGACAGGGGCCTATGGCTACACCTTC.